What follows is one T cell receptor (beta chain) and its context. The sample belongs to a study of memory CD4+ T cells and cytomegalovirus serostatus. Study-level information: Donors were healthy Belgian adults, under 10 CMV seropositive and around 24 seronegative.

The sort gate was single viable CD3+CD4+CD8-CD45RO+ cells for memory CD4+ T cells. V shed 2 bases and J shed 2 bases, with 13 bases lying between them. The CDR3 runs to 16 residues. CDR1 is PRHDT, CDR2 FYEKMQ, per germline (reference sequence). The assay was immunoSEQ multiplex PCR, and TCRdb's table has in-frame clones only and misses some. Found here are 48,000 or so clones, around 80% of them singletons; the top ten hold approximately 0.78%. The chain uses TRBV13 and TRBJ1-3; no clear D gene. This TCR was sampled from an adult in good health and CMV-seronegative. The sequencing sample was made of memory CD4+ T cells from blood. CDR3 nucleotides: TGTGCCAGCAGCTTAAGTAGGGATGGGGCTGGAAACACCATATATTTT. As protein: CASSLSRDGAGNTIYF.